What follows are 21 T cell receptor beta chains derived from one specimen sequenced in a study of cytomegalovirus exposure and HLA in healthy donors. Method: immunoSEQ multiplex PCR; TCRdb's copy keeps in-frame clones and lacks some. This sample has fewer than 400,000 clones, with roughly 85% found just once. Specimen: PBMCs. The receptors stem from a woman aged 18-35 years in good health and CMV-seronegative.

The rearrangement links TRBV5-4 to TRBJ2-3; 7 bases fit TRBD2. The germline CDR1 and CDR2 sequences are SGHNT and YYREEE (reference sequence). The length of the CDR3 is 13 residues. The V segment lost 1 base and the J segment 4 bases; nucleotides outside the gene matches: 0. In nucleotides, the CDR3 is TGTGCCAGCAGCTTGCGGGGGGCAGATACGCAGTATTTT. Amino acids: CASSLRGADTQYF.

Details on this clone: In the same sample, other DNA sequences code for this CDR3. V gene TRBV6-5 combines with J gene TRBJ2-7, with 10 bases aligning to TRBD2. The trim removed 2 bases at V and 2 bases at J, leaving 6 bases unmatched. Germline V gene sequence: CDR1 MNHEY, CDR2 SVGAGI. This CDR3 has 16 amino acids. The DNA of the CDR3 is TGTGCCAGCAGTTACGGGCTAGCGGGAGTCCCCTACGAGCAGTACTTC. Protein sequence: CASSYGLAGVPYEQYF.

The V gene is TRBV10-2, the J gene TRBJ2-6, with TRBD1 matching 9 bases. Germline lookup yields CDR1 WSHSY and CDR2 SAAADI. CDR3 length equals 17 residues. The V and J ends lost 6 bases and 0 bases, in that order; junction bases with no gene match: 6. For the CDR3, the DNA is TGCGCCAGCAGCTCCGGGACAGGGTCCTCTGGGGCCAACGTCCTGACTTTC. Translating it yields CASSSGTGSSGANVLTF.

This CDR3 reads CASSYERLYHEQYF. The CDR3 bases are TGTGCCAGCAGTTACGAGCGCCTATACCACGAGCAGTACTTC. This chain links TRBV6-5 with TRBJ2-7, with unresolved D. Per germline, CDR1 MNHEY and CDR2 SVGAGI. The CDR3 has 14 amino acids. V lost 2 bases and J 5 bases, leaving 13 bases between the germline ends.

The chain recombines TRBV28 with TRBJ2-5; TRBD1 might be the D (7 bases). The length of the CDR3 is 15 residues. Germline lookup yields CDR1 MDHEN and CDR2 SYDVKM. Trimming pared 4 bases from V and 2 bases from J, leaving 14 bases between. CDR3 region: CASSSPGGWQETQYF. The DNA for the CDR3 is TGTGCCAGCAGTTCTCCAGGGGGGTGGCAAGAGACCCAGTACTTC. Drawing the rest from reference TRBV28 and TRBJ2-5, the complete variable domain is DVKVTQSSRYLVKRTGEKVFLECVQDMDHENMFWYRQDPGLGLRLIYFSYDVKMKEKGDIPEGYSVSREKKERFSLILESASTNQTSMYLCASSSPGGWQETQYFGPGTRLLVL.

The V gene is TRBV6-5, the J gene TRBJ2-5, with D perhaps TRBD1 (5 bases). Germline CDR1 MNHEY, CDR2 SVGAGI. This CDR3 spans 14 amino acids. Deletions cut 0 bases from V and 4 bases from J, with 9 bases between. The CDR3 loop reads CASSYSWGRETQYF. CDR3 DNA sequence: TGTGCCAGCAGTTACTCTTGGGGCCGAGAGACCCAGTACTTC.

The V call is TRBV28, the J call TRBJ1-5, with 12 bases lining up with TRBD1. The CDR3 length is 16 residues. V gave up 2 bases and J gave up 7 bases; unmatched junction bases: 6. Germline CDR1 MDHEN, CDR2 SYDVKM. The CDR3: CASSLGTGGAGQPQHF. CDR3 sequence (DNA): TGTGCCAGCAGTTTAGGGACAGGGGGCGCCGGGCAGCCCCAGCATTTT.

The V gene is TRBV18, the J gene TRBJ1-5; no clear D gene. This CDR3 has 14 residues. Trimming shortened V by 5 bases and J by 2 bases, and 10 bases separated the two germline ends. Germline lookup yields CDR1 KGHSH and CDR2 LQKENI. Here the CDR3 DNA reads TGTGCCAGCTCAAAGGGAGGTGGCAATCAGCCCCAGCATTTT. This encodes CASSKGGGNQPQHF.

This chain links TRBV4-3 with TRBJ2-7, with 7 bases aligning to TRBD1. The germline V gene encodes CDR1 LGHNA and CDR2 YSLEER. Trimming removed 0 bases from V and 2 bases from J; junction bases left unmatched: 7. CDR3 length: 16 amino acids. The chain's CDR3 is CASSQDRTGPTYEQYF. The CDR3 coding sequence is TGCGCCAGCAGCCAAGATAGGACAGGCCCCACCTACGAGCAGTACTTC.

The chain has TRBV4-1 and TRBJ1-5, with a possible D match to TRBD1 (5 bases). In germline, CDR1 is MGHRA, CDR2 YSYEKL. This CDR3 comprises 15 residues. V was trimmed by 1 base and J by 4 bases, leaving 11 bases between them. The CDR3 spells CASSQGDSVNQPQHF. The CDR3 region has the DNA TGCGCCAGCAGCCAAGGAGACAGCGTAAATCAGCCCCAGCATTTT.

The J gene is TRBJ1-5, the V gene TRBV6-5, with TRBD1 matching over 7 bases. V shed 6 bases, J shed 9 bases, and the junction held 8 bases outside the gene matches. Germline assignment: CDR1 MNHEY and CDR2 SVGAGI. The CDR3 covers 13 residues. Here the CDR3 DNA reads TGTGCCAGCAGAACAGGGGTCCGAGGGCCCCAGCATTTT. Amino acid sequence: CASRTGVRGPQHF.

The chain has TRBV29-1 and TRBJ1-4; 10 bases are shared with TRBD1. Trimming removed 3 bases from V and 8 bases from J; junction bases left unmatched: 6. The CDR3 loop spans 14 amino acids. The germline gives CDR1 SQVTM, CDR2 ANQGSEA. CDR3: CSVDPGTGDEKLFF. CDR3 nucleotide sequence: TGCAGCGTTGACCCCGGGACAGGGGACGAAAAACTGTTTTTT.

The chain joins TRBV19 to TRBJ1-3; D remains unclear. The V end lost 3 bases, the J end lost 1 base, and 13 bases lay between the germline ends. The CDR3 extends over 16 amino acids. The germline CDR1 and CDR2 sequences are LNHDA and SQIVND (reference sequence). The CDR3 reads CASSMEGLSSGNTIYF. CDR3 sequence (DNA): TGTGCCAGTAGTATGGAGGGTCTATCATCTGGAAACACCATATATTTT.

The V call is TRBV7-7, the J call TRBJ2-2, with TRBD1 matching over 8 bases. The germline CDR1 and CDR2 sequences are SSHAT and FNYEAQ (reference sequence). The CDR3 runs to 15 residues. With V trimmed by 5 bases and J by 5 bases, 7 bases remained unmatched. The CDR3 spells CASSAGTGLTGELFF. The CDR3 DNA reads as TGTGCCAGCAGCGCCGGGACAGGACTTACCGGGGAGCTGTTTTTT.

This chain uses TRBV28 with TRBJ1-3; D uncertain. V lost 8 bases to trimming and J lost 0 bases, with 14 bases between them. The CDR3 covers 15 residues. The V gene's germline CDR1 is MDHEN and CDR2 SYDVKM. CDR3 nucleotide sequence: TGTGCCAGCTCCGGCGCGGGGAGCTCTGGAAACACCATATATTTT. Its protein is CASSGAGSSGNTIYF.

The CDR3 region is CSVATGADTQYF. Written as DNA, the CDR3 is TGCAGCGTTGCAACGGGAGCAGATACGCAGTATTTT. This chain links TRBV29-1 with TRBJ2-3, with D perhaps matching TRBD2 (6 bases). Trimming shortened V by 4 bases and J by 4 bases, and 9 bases separated the two germline ends. CDR1 is SQVTM, CDR2 ANQGSEA, per germline. CDR3 length equals 12 residues.

V is TRBV19 and J is TRBJ2-7, with D maybe TRBD2 (5 bases). The CDR3 has 15 residues. Trimming stripped 5 bases from V and 1 base from J, with 15 bases between. Germline V gene lookup returns CDR1 LNHDA and CDR2 SQIVND (reference sequence). The CDR3 region is CASSLLPTGSYEQYF. The CDR3 DNA is TGTGCCAGTAGTCTCCTCCCGACGGGGTCCTACGAGCAGTACTTC.

The V gene is TRBV21-1, the J gene TRBJ1-1. TRBV21-1 is noted as a pseudogene. This CDR3 region has 18 residues. CDR3 nucleotide sequence: TGTGCCAGCAGCAAGACTAAATGGGCGGCGATCTATGGCACTGAAGCTTTCTTT. Amino acids: CASSKTKWAAIYGTEAFF.

Note on this clone: At one end, the junction sequence differs from germline, possibly due to a read error. The V and J genes are TRBV7-9 and TRBJ1-4; unclear D gene. This CDR3 region has 14 residues. The germline gives CDR1 SEHNR, CDR2 FQNEAQ (reference sequence). The CDR3 region is CASSPGFTSEKLFF. CDR3 sequence (DNA): TGTGCCAGCAGCCCGGGCTTTACTAGTGAAAAACTGTTTTTT.

The genes are TRBV29-1 and TRBJ2-1, with 8 bases identical to TRBD2. With 2 bases clipped from V and 12 bases from J, the junction kept 18 bases outside the gene matches. CDR3 length: 16 amino acids. Germline assignment: CDR1 SQVTM and CDR2 ANQGSEA. The CDR3 protein is CSVELAGTSTRIGQFF. CDR3 coding DNA: TGCAGCGTTGAACTGGCTGGGACTAGTACCCGAATAGGGCAGTTCTTC.

Written as DNA, the CDR3 is TGCGCCAGCAGCGCGGACAGGGGGTTCGACGAGCAGTACTTC. Translation: CASSADRGFDEQYF. The gene calls are TRBV5-1 and TRBJ2-7; 10 bases match TRBD1. The germline CDR1 and CDR2 sequences are SGHRS and YFSETQ. The CDR3 extends over 14 amino acids. J lost 5 bases, V lost 4 bases, and 6 bases had no gene match. The full variable domain, in which reference TRBV5-1 and TRBJ2-7 provide the parts outside the CDR3, is KAGVTQTPRYLIKTRGQQVTLSCSPISGHRSVSWYQQTPGQGLQFLFEYFSETQRNKGNFPGRFSGRQFSNSRSEMNVSTLELGDSALYLCASSADRGFDEQYFGPGTRLTVT.